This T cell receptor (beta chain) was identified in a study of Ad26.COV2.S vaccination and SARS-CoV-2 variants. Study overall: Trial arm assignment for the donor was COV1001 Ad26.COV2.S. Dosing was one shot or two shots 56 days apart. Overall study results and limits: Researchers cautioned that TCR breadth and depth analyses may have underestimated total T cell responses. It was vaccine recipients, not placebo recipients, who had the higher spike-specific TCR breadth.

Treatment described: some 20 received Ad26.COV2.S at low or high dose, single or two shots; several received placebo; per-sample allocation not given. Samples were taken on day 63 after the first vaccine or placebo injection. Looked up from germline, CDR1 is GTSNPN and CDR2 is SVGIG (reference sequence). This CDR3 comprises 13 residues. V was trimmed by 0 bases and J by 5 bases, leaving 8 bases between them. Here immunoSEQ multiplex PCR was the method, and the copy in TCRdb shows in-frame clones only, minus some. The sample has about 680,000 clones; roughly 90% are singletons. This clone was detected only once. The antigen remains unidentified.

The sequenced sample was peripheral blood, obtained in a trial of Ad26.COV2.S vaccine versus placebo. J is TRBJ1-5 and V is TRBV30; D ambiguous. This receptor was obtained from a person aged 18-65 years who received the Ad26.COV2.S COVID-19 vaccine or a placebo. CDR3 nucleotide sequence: TGTGCCTGGAGTGTCAGCGAGCATCAGCCCCAGCATTTT. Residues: CAWSVSEHQPQHF.